This is a list of T cell receptor beta chains from one sample in a study of blood T cell repertoires in COVID-19. Data came from immunoSEQ multiplex PCR; TCRdb stores just in-frame clones and leaves some out. This table holds about 190,000 clones, about three quarters found once. Sequencing was performed on peripheral blood. Every receptor here comes from a woman of 80 years or more with active or convalescent COVID-19. The CDR3 runs from the conserved cysteine through the conserved F or W. The D gene is left open where the match is weak. Only part of the rows carry a size: once, few, many, or a class if the clone is expanded.

clone_size	v_call	cdr3_length	j_call	d_call	cdr3_aa	cdr3_nt
-	TRBV28	15	TRBJ1-2	TRBD1	CASSRGQGAGYGYTF	TGTGCCAGCAGTAGAGGACAGGGGGCAGGGTATGGCTACACCTTC
-	TRBV4-2	19	TRBJ2-3	TRBD2	CASSQGLAGGLRGTDTQYF	TGTGCCAGCAGCCAGGGACTAGCGGGGGGGCTTCGTGGCACAGATACGCAGTATTTT
few	TRBV7-2	15	TRBJ1-6	-	CASSLDGGLVRPLHF	TGTGCCAGCAGCTTAGACGGGGGACTCGTGAGGCCCCTCCACTTT
-	TRBV11-2	13	TRBJ2-3	-	CASSVGITDTQYF	TGTGCCAGCAGCGTTGGCATCACAGATACGCAGTATTTT
-	TRBV28	15	TRBJ1-2	TRBD1	CASRTRRQGLYGYTF	TGTGCCAGCAGAACAAGACGACAGGGTTTGTATGGCTACACCTTC
-	TRBV7-2	13	TRBJ1-1	-	CASSLDKNTEAFF	TGTGCCAGCAGCCTAGACAAGAACACTGAAGCTTTCTTT
-	TRBV23-1	17	TRBJ2-5	TRBD1	CASSHSRIGQAQETQYF	TGCGCCAGCAGTCACAGTAGGATTGGACAGGCTCAAGAGACCCAGTACTTC
few	TRBV6-5	15	TRBJ1-2	-	CASRSPAEARYGYTF	TGTGCCAGCCGAAGCCCAGCAGAGGCCCGCTATGGCTACACCTTC
-	TRBV30	14	TRBJ2-5	-	CAWSALGGAETQYF	TGTGCCTGGAGTGCTCTTGGGGGCGCAGAGACCCAGTACTTC
-	TRBV28	12	TRBJ1-2	-	CASSFGSGGYTF	TGTGCCAGCAGTTTCGGATCGGGGGGCTACACCTTC
-	TRBV3-1/TRBV3-2	15	TRBJ1-2	-	CASSYYGQSNYGYTF	TGTGCCAGCAGCTACTATGGACAGTCTAACTATGGCTACACCTTC
-	TRBV29-1	13	TRBJ1-3	-	CSVGTGPGNTIYF	TGCAGCGTTGGCACAGGGCCTGGAAACACCATATATTTT
many	TRBV19	13	TRBJ1-1	-	CASSLGGDTEAFF	TGTGCCAGTAGCCTCGGGGGGGACACTGAAGCTTTCTTT